The entry that follows covers one TCR beta chain sequence. The cohort excluded patients with autoimmune disease history or systemic immunosuppression. These data are taken from a study of OX40 agonist ivuxolimab in advanced cancers. Study in general: At about 82% male, the cohort had a mean age of about 55 years, ranging from roughly 20 to 80. About 40% of patients had received prior checkpoint inhibitor therapy. Three patients responded partially, comprising one with hepatocellular carcinoma and two with cutaneous melanoma.

The CDR3 runs 16 residues. V lost 4 bases and J lost 1, with 14 bases in between. Germline loops: CDR1 MDHEN, CDR2 SYDVKM. Sequenced by immunoSEQ multiplex PCR; TCRdb stores in-frame clones only, minus some. This sample has about 68,000 clones, with roughly nine tenths found just once. The gene calls are TRBV28 and TRBJ1-3; tentatively, D is TRBD1 (6 bases). The material sequenced was CD4+ or CD8+ T cells sorted from blood, taken in a trial of the OX40 agonist ivuxolimab. This TCR came from an adult with an advanced solid tumor such as melanoma, head and neck, liver or kidney cancer. DNA of the CDR3: TGTGCCAGCAGTTCCACAGGGCTTCTTTCTGGAAACACCATATATTTT. Encoded protein: CASSSTGLLSGNTIYF.